The T cell receptor beta chain described here comes from a study of cytomegalovirus exposure and HLA in healthy donors. Study observations and caveats: In vitro checks showed that a few CMV-associated chains really do target CMV antigens. Analysis was performed later, and it showed HLA-associated TCR beta chains to be more clonally expanded than equally common others.

As for this clone: Its target is unknown.

Primers included in the PCR were 60 Vbeta and 13 Jbeta primers. Method: immunoSEQ multiplex PCR; TCRdb's copy keeps in-frame clones and lacks some. This sample has roughly 150,000 clones, with under 90% found just once. Germline-derived CDR1 and CDR2 are SGDLS and YYNGEE. Trimming left V 3 bases short and J 1 base short, with 13 bases between. This CDR3 is built from 15 residues. This chain joins TRBV9 and TRBJ1-1; possibly TRBD1 for D (5 bases). The sample comprised PBMCs. This TCR derives from a boy aged 2 to 9 in good health and CMV-seronegative. CDR3 in amino acids: CASSALQDPNTEAFF. The CDR3 region has the DNA TGTGCCAGCAGCGCCCTACAGGACCCGAACACTGAAGCTTTCTTT. Based on the CDR3 plus reference TRBV9 and TRBJ1-1, the full variable domain is DSGVTQTPKHLITATGQRVTLRCSPRSGDLSVYWYQQSLDQGLQFLIQYYNGEERAKGNILERFSAQQFPDLHSELNLSSLELGDSALYFCASSALQDPNTEAFFGQGTRLTVV.